This entry features one T cell receptor beta chain sequence. No antigen is known for it. This sample was included in a study of beta chain features in type 1 diabetes. Study-wide points: The study found fewer insertions and more deletions at VDJ junctions in type 1 diabetes patients.

The germline V gene encodes CDR1 LNHDA and CDR2 SQIVND (reference sequence). With 7 bases removed from V and 0 bases from J, the gap between germline ends came to 13 bases. The CDR3 runs to 14 residues. Isolated RNA was reverse transcribed in full, so expressed TCRB transcripts were sequenced. Here immunoSEQ multiplex PCR was the method, and the copy in TCRdb shows in-frame clones only, minus some. The data contain roughly 300,000 clones, 11% to 15% of them seen just once; the ten biggest clones take up over 5%. Sequenced sample: central memory CD4+ T cells from blood. This chain connects TRBV19 to TRBJ2-7; no reliable D call. The sequence came from a man in his thirties or forties in good health. The CDR3 DNA reads TGTGCCAGTATTTTGGGCAGGTCCTCCTACGAGCAGTACTTC. Translating it yields CASILGRSSYEQYF. Variable domain in full (rest from reference TRBV19 and TRBJ2-7): DGGITQSPKYLFRKEGQNVTLSCEQNLNHDAMYWYRQDPGQGLRLIYYSQIVNDFQKGDIAEGYSVSREKKESFPLTVTSAQKNPTAFYLCASILGRSSYEQYFGPGTRLTVT.